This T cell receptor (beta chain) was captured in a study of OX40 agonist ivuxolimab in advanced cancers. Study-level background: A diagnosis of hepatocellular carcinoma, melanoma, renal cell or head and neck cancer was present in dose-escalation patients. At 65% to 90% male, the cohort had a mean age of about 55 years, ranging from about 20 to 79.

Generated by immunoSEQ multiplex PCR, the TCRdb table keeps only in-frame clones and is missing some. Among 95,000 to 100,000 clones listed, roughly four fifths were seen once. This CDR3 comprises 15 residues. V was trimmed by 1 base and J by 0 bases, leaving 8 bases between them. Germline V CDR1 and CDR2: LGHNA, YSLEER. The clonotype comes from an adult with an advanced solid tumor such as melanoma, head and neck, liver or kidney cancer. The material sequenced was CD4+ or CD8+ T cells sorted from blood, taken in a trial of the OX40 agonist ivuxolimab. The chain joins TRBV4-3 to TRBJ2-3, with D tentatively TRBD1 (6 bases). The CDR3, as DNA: TGCGCCAGCAGCCAAGCAGGGGTTAGCACAGATACGCAGTATTTT. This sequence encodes CASSQAGVSTDTQYF.